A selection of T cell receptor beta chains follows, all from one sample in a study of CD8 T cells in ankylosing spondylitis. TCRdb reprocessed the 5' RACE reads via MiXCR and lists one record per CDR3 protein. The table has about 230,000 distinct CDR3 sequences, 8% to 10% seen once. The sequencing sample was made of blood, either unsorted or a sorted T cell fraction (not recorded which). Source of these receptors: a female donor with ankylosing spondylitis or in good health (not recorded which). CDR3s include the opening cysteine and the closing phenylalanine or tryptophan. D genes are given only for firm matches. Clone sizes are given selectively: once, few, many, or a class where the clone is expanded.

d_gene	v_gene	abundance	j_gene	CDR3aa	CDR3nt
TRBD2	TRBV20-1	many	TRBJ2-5	CSARDLPSGSTETQYF	TGCAGTGCTAGAGATCTGCCTAGCGGGAGCACGGAGACCCAGTACTTC
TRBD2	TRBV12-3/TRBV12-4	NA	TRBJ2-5	CASSLGSGGETQYF	TGTGCCAGCAGTCTGGGGTCGGGGGGGGAGACCCAGTACTTC
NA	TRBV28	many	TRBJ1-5	CASKTPGTWSNQPQHF	TGTGCCAGCAAGACCCCCGGGACATGGAGCAATCAGCCCCAGCATTTT
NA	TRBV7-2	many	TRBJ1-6	CASSQRQANSPLHF	TGTGCCAGCAGCCAAAGACAGGCCAATTCACCCCTCCACTTT
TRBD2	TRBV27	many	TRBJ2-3	CASGRVGTDTQYF	TGTGCCAGCGGGAGGGTGGGCACAGATACGCAGTATTTT
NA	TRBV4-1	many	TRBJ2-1	CASSQERRAGEQFF	TGCGCCAGCAGCCAGGAAAGAAGGGCGGGAGAGCAGTTCTTC
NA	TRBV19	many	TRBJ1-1	CASSIGNTEAFF	TGTGCCAGTAGTATCGGGAACACTGAAGCTTTCTTT
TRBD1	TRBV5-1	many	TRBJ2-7	CASSSTGTGISYEQYF	TGCGCCAGCAGCTCTACCGGGACAGGTATCTCCTACGAGCAGTACTTC
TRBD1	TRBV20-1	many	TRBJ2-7	CSARDLRGDRGQQYF	TGCAGTGCTAGAGATCTCAGGGGGGACAGGGGCCAGCAGTACTTC
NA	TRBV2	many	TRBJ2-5	CASSDTRKETQYF	TGTGCCAGCAGTGACACGAGGAAAGAGACCCAGTACTTC
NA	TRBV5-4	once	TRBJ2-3	CAMGLGSRHTRPDTQYF	TGTGCCATGGGCTTGGGTAGCCGCCACACGCGTCCAGATACGCAGTATTTT
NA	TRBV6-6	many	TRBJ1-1	CASSFLTQFEAFF	TGTGCCAGCAGTTTCCTGACCCAATTTGAAGCTTTCTTT
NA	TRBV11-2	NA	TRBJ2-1	CASSYGAPKFF	TGTGCCAGCAGCTACGGGGCCCCGAAGTTCTTC
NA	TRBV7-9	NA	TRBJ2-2	CASSLVAPAGELFF	TGTGCCAGCAGCCTCGTTGCACCGGCCGGGGAGCTGTTTTTT
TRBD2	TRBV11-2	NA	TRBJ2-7	CASSPPRLAGVGEQYF	TGTGCCAGCAGCCCCCCCCGCCTAGCGGGAGTTGGAGAGCAGTACTTC
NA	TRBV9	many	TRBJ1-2	CASSVAPEGGYTF	TGTGCCAGCAGCGTAGCCCCAGAGGGCGGCTACACCTTC
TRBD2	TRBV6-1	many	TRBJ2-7	CASNQRREPYEQYF	TGTGCCAGCAACCAGAGGCGGGAGCCCTATGAGCAGTACTTC
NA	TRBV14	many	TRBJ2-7	CASSQGQSLTYEQYF	TGTGCCAGCAGCCAAGGACAGTCCCTTACCTACGAGCAGTACTTC
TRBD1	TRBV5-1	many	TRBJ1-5	CASSLGGQGHQPQHF	TGCGCCAGCAGCTTGGGGGGACAGGGGCACCAGCCCCAGCATTTT
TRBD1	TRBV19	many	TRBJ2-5	CASSIHRGQETQYF	TGTGCCAGTAGTATACACAGGGGGCAAGAGACCCAGTACTTC
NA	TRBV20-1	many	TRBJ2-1	CSATDPPNEQFF	TGCAGTGCTACAGACCCCCCCAATGAGCAGTTCTTC
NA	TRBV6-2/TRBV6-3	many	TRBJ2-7	CASSYPSVSYEQYF	TGTGCCAGCAGTTACCCTAGCGTCTCCTACGAGCAGTACTTC
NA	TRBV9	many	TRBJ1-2	CASGTGLKYGYTF	TGTGCCAGCGGTACGGGACTGAAGTATGGCTACACCTTC
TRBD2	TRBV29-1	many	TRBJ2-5	CSVLPTSRETQYF	TGCAGCGTCCTCCCGACTAGCAGAGAGACCCAGTACTTC
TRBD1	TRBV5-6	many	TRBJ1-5	CASSTATGDEDQPQHF	TGTGCCAGCAGCACGGCGACAGGGGACGAGGATCAGCCCCAGCATTTT
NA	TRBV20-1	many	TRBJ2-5	CSARAGVETQYF	TGCAGTGCTAGAGCCGGGGTGGAGACCCAGTACTTC
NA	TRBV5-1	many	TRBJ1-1	CASSILPGRFTEAFF	TGCGCCAGCAGCATTCTACCGGGGAGGTTCACTGAAGCTTTCTTT
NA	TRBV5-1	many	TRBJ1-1	CASSLDDGRKAFF	TGCGCCAGCAGCTTGGACGACGGTCGTAAAGCTTTCTTT
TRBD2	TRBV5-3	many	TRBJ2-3	CARSYPWREVTDTQYF	TGTGCCAGAAGCTACCCTTGGCGGGAGGTAACAGATACGCAGTATTTT
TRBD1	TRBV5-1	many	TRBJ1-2	CASSPRQGLNYGYTF	TGCGCCAGCAGCCCACGACAGGGACTTAACTATGGCTACACCTTC
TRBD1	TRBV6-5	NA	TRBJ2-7	CASSYSKGQVTYEQYF	TGTGCCAGCAGTTACTCGAAGGGACAGGTTACCTACGAGCAGTACTTC
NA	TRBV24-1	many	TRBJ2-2	CATSDFRDTGELFF	TGTGCCACCAGTGATTTCAGGGACACCGGGGAGCTGTTTTTT
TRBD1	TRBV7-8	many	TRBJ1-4	CASSLRRTGIRTNEKLFF	TGTGCCAGCAGCTTACGTAGGACAGGGATTCGCACTAATGAAAAACTGTTTTTT
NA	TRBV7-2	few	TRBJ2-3	CASSLFTGKDTQYF	TGTGCCAGCAGCTTATTTACAGGAAAGGATACGCAGTATTTT
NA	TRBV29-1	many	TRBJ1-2	CSVAPRDNYGYTF	TGCAGCGTTGCGCCCAGGGACAACTATGGCTACACCTTC
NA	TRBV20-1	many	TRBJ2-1	CSAREDSLQFF	TGCAGTGCTAGAGAGGACTCTCTACAGTTCTTC
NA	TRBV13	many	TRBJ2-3	CASSLRAPSTDTQYF	TGTGCCAGCAGCTTACGGGCACCTAGCACAGATACGCAGTATTTT
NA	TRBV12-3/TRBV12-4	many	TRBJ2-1	CASATGYNEQFF	TGTGCCAGCGCCACAGGTTACAATGAGCAGTTCTTC
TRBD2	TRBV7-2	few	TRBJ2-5	CASSRPSGGMETQYF	TGTGCCAGCAGCCGACCGAGCGGGGGGATGGAGACCCAGTACTTC